The present T cell receptor (beta chain) was sequenced within a study of cytomegalovirus exposure and HLA in healthy donors. General study results and limits: Judged likely to be a sequencing artifact was a cluster of highly shared sequence variants. Researchers reported in a later analysis that a missense DCLRE1C variant was tied to TCR beta V- and J-gene trimming.

The study ran its PCR with 60 Vbeta and 13 Jbeta primers. Profiling relied on immunoSEQ multiplex PCR, and the TCRdb table lists in-frame clones only, not all of them. The data contain fewer than 200,000 clones, around four fifths of them singletons. This cohort consisted of healthy bone marrow donors. This clone was counted once. Its matching antigen is unknown. The material sequenced was PBMCs. The sequence came from a man under 40 in good health and CMV-seronegative.

The CDR3 DNA is TGTGCCAGCAGCACCCGAGGGGACTACTACAATGAGCAGTTCTTC. Its translation is CASSTRGDYYNEQFF. The rearrangement joins TRBV21-1 to TRBJ2-1; the table calls TRBD2, which could not be checked here. TRBV21-1 is classified as a pseudogene. The CDR3 has 15 residues.